This TCR beta chain was captured in a study of T cell changes during pregnancy in multiple sclerosis. Deletions cut 2 bases from V and 2 bases from J, with 16 bases between. The CDR3 length is 17 residues. Germline-derived CDR1 and CDR2 are LGHNA and YSLEER. TCRdb's table, derived via immunoSEQ multiplex PCR, lists solely in-frame clones and lacks some. This repertoire shows about 74,000 clones, about 85% found once; its top ten account for approximately 3.5%. Sample: peripheral blood, taken before pregnancy. The origin of this receptor is a female donor with multiple sclerosis, enrolled in a pregnancy study. The rearrangement links TRBV4-3 to TRBJ1-3; D is unclear. The CDR3 DNA reads as TGCGCCAGCAGCCAAAGGTACCGGGAAATCACTGGAAACACCATATATTTT. It encodes CASSQRYREITGNTIYF.